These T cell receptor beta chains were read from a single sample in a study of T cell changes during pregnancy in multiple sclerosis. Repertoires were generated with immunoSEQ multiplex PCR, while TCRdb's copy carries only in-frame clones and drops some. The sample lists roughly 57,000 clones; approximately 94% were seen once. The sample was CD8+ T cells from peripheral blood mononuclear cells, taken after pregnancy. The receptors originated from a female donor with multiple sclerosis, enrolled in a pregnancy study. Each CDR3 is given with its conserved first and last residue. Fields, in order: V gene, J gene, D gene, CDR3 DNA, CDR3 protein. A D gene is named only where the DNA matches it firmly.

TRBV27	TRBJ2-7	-	TGTGCCAGCAGTTTGAGGTACGCCTACGAGCAGTACTTC	CASSLRYAYEQYF
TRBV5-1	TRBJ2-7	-	TGCGCCAGCAGCTTGACAGGTACGAACTCCTACGAGCAGTACTTC	CASSLTGTNSYEQYF
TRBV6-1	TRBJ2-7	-	TGTGCCAGCAGTGAAACCCTAGTGGCCTACGAGCAGTACTTC	CASSETLVAYEQYF
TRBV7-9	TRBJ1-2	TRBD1	TGTGCCAGCAGCCAGGGGACAGGGCTGCTTGGCTACACCTTC	CASSQGTGLLGYTF
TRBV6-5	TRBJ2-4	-	TGTGCCAGCAGTTATAGCCCTGCGGACATTCAGTACTTC	CASSYSPADIQYF
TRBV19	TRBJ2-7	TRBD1	TGTGCCAGTACTCCGAGGGACAGGGCCGACGAGCAGTACTTC	CASTPRDRADEQYF
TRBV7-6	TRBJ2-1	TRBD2	TGTGCCAGCAGCTCTGACGGACTAGCGGGGGGCGGCGATGAGCAGTTCTTC	CASSSDGLAGGGDEQFF
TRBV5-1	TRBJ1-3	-	TGCGCCAGCCTAGTGAACACCATATATTTT	CASLVNTIYF
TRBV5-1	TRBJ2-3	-	TGCGCCAGCAGCTCTTCAGGGGTGGTGGCAGATACGCAGTATTTT	CASSSSGVVADTQYF
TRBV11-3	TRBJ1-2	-	TGTGCCAGCAGCTTGACAGTCTATGGCTACACCTTC	CASSLTVYGYTF
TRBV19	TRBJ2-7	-	TGTGCCAGTAGTATACAGGGTCGCGGCGAGCAGTACTTC	CASSIQGRGEQYF
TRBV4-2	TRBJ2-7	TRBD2	TGTGCCAGCAGCCAAGCGGGAGGGGCCAACGAGCAGTACTTC	CASSQAGGANEQYF
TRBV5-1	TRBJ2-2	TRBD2	TGCGCCAGCAGCCCGGGGGGCACCGGGGAGCTGTTTTTT	CASSPGGTGELFF
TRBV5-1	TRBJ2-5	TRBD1	TGCGCCAGCAGCTCCCGGGACAGGGGACACCAAGAGACCCAGTACTTC	CASSSRDRGHQETQYF
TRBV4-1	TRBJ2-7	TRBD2	TGCGCCAGCAGCCTTCCCGGACTAGCGGGGGCCGAGCAGTACTTC	CASSLPGLAGAEQYF
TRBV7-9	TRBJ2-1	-	TGTGCCAGCAGCCCCCCAGACAATGAGCAGTTCTTC	CASSPPDNEQFF